This entry is about one TCR beta chain. The CDR3 sequence is 14 residues long. The V end lost 5 bases, the J end lost 2 bases, and 12 bases lay between the germline ends. The germline CDR1 and CDR2 sequences are MNHNY and SVGAGI (reference sequence). This sample is part of a study of T cell changes during pregnancy in multiple sclerosis. Sequencing was performed with immunoSEQ multiplex PCR; in TCRdb, only in-frame clones are kept and a portion is missing. The repertoire holds 15,000 to 20,000 clones, roughly nine tenths seen once, with approximately 7.5% in the top ten. The source is a female donor in good health, enrolled as a control in a pregnancy study. The material was CD8+ T cells from peripheral blood mononuclear cells, obtained in the second trimester of pregnancy. The chain carries TRBV6-6 and TRBJ2-5, with D possibly matching TRBD2 (6 bases). The CDR3 reads CASSGGSGQETQYF. CDR3 DNA: TGTGCCAGCAGTGGAGGGAGTGGACAAGAGACCCAGTACTTC.